The 29 T cell receptor beta chains reported below all come from one sample, sequenced in a study of tumor-infiltrating lymphocytes in primary liver carcinoma. Alongside blood RNA obtained from unsorted whole blood, germline DNA was also extracted. Starting material of about 450 ng total RNA yielded TCR beta cDNA via a constant-region primer. Slightly modified ARM-PCR with three nested multiplex PCR rounds yielded TCR beta libraries. TRBV1-TRBV30 forward primers and a C-beta reverse primer were used in the first two PCR rounds, which each ran for approximately 9 cycles. In TCRdb, the multiplex PCR reads were re-called with MiXCR into one record per CDR3 protein. The sample carries about 320,000 distinct CDR3 sequences, 65% recorded once. Sequenced input: peripheral blood. All receptors derive from a man in his forties with primary liver carcinoma and hepatitis B virus infection.

Comments on this clonotype: Compared with germline, one end of the junction differs, possibly owing to a read error. The chain couples TRBV11-1 to TRBJ1-2; no clear D. CDR1 SGHAT and CDR2 FQDESV come from the germline V gene (reference sequence). The CDR3 covers 13 residues. DNA of the CDR3: TGTGCCAGCGGCTTAAGCATTAACTATGGCTACACCTTC. Residues: CASGLSINYGYTF. Looking up the rest from reference TRBV11-1 and TRBJ1-2 gives the full variable domain: EAEVAQSPRYKITEKSQAVAFWCDPISGHATLYWYRQILGQGPELLVQFQDESVVDDSQLPKDRFSAERLKGVDSTLKIQPAELGDSAMYLCASGLSINYGYTFGSGTRLTVV.

This clonotype has just a few counts. The chain has TRBV5-1 and TRBJ1-1; TRBD1 might be the D (5 bases). The ends were cut back, 4 bases at V and 3 bases at J, with 16 bases in the middle. The CDR3 is 15 residues long. Germline lookup yields CDR1 SGHRS and CDR2 YFSETQ. CDR3 nucleotides: TGCGCCAGCAGCCCCATGGCCAGGGTGGACACTGAAGCTTTCTTT. As protein: CASSPMARVDTEAFF.

V is TRBV30 and J is TRBJ1-1, with a tentative D call TRBD1 (6 bases). CDR3 length equals 13 residues. Germline values: CDR1 GTSNPN, CDR2 SVGIG (reference sequence). In DNA, the CDR3 is TGTGTCCGGAACAAGATGGGGGCCGCTGAAGCTTTCTTT. Protein: CVRNKMGAAEAFF. Filled out from reference TRBV30 and TRBJ1-1, the complete variable domain reads SQTIHQWPATLVQPVGSPLSLECTVEGTSNPNLYWYRQAAGRGLQLLFYSVGIGQISSEVPQNLSASRPQDRQFILSSKKLLLSDSGFYLCVRNKMGAAEAFFGQGTRLTVV.

A word on this clonotype: Possible read error: a much larger clone is one base away. The rearrangement uses TRBV4-1 and TRBJ1-1; D is undetermined. Per the germline V gene, CDR1 is MGHRA and CDR2 is YSYEKL. V lost 2 bases to trimming and J lost 0 bases, with 10 bases between them. CDR3 length: 15 amino acids. The CDR3 DNA reads as TGCGCCAGCAGCCAATTGAGCACGATGAACACTGAAGCTTTCTTT. Translation gives CASSQLSTMNTEAFF.

Details on this clonotype: Given a much more abundant clone one base away, this may be a read error. The rearrangement joins TRBV12-3 or TRBV12-4 to TRBJ1-1; D is undetermined. The CDR3 length is 13 residues. CDR3 bases: TGTGCCAGCAGTTCAGAGAGTTACACTGAAGCTTCCTTT. Amino acid sequence: CASSSESYTEASF.

As for this clonotype: This may be a read error: a much more frequent sequence differs by one nucleotide. The J gene is TRBJ2-3, the V gene TRBV6-1, with D perhaps matching TRBD2 (6 bases). The CDR3 extends over 13 amino acids. Germline V gene sequence: CDR1 MNHNS, CDR2 SASEGT. Trimming removed 8 bases at V and 2 bases at J, with 11 bases between. In DNA, the CDR3 is TGTGCCAGCTCGGGACTGCACACAGATACGCAGTATTTT. It translates to CASSGLHTDTQYF.

This clonotype was recorded only once. The junction departs from the called germline gene at one end, perhaps through a read error. The chain links TRBV11-2 to TRBJ2-1; D ambiguous. This CDR3 is built from 12 residues. Germline V gene sequence: CDR1 SGHAT, CDR2 FQNNGV. This CDR3 reads CASSSLDNEQFF. CDR3 DNA: TGCGCCAGCAGCTCCTTAGACAATGAGCAGTTCTTC.

Only a few counts were recorded for this clonotype. The J gene is TRBJ2-5, the V gene TRBV4-1; D unclear. Trimming pared 0 bases from V and 5 bases from J, leaving 7 bases between. Germline CDR1 is MGHRA and CDR2 is YSYEKL. This CDR3 has 13 residues. The CDR3 DNA sequence: TGCGCCAGCAGCCAAGAAGTCGGCGAGACCCAGTACTTC. Encoded protein: CASSQEVGETQYF.

A note on this clonotype: Sequence at one end of the junction differs from germline and may be a read error. The genes are TRBV5-4 and TRBJ2-1; D possibly corresponds to TRBD1 (6 bases). The germline CDR1 and CDR2 sequences are SGHNT and YYREEE (reference sequence). The CDR3 totals 15 residues. In nucleotides, the CDR3 is TGTGCCTGCAGCCTAATAGGAGGACAGAACAATGAGCAGTTCTTC. Amino acids: CACSLIGGQNNEQFF.

Of note for this clonotype: It may be a read error: a sequence one base away is much more abundant. The V gene is TRBV4-3, the J gene TRBJ2-7; 9 bases fit TRBD2. The length of the CDR3 is 15 residues. Germline V gives CDR1 LGHNA, CDR2 YSLEER. The CDR3 is CTSSQDGLAGYEQYF. The CDR3 coding sequence is TGCACCAGCAGCCAAGATGGGCTAGCGGGGTACGAGCAGTACTTC.

V usage is TRBV7-8 and J usage is TRBJ1-2, with a tentative D call TRBD1 (6 bases). Trimming left V 9 bases short and J 8 bases short, with 19 bases between. Germline-derived CDR1 and CDR2 are SGHVS and FQNEAQ. The CDR3 runs to 13 residues. This CDR3 is CARSPHKGGGYTF. CDR3 nucleotide sequence: TGTGCCAGGAGCCCGCATAAGGGGGGGGGCTACACCTTC.

The V and J genes are TRBV4-1 and TRBJ1-6; D call uncertain. Germline CDR1 MGHRA, CDR2 YSYEKL. The CDR3 totals 14 residues. V was clipped by 3 bases and J by 8 bases, with 11 bases between them. CDR3 protein: CASSHPWTDSPLHF. The DNA of the CDR3 is TGCGCCAGCAGCCACCCCTGGACGGATTCACCCCTCCACTTT.

CDR3 loop: CASSLWSAQETQYF. DNA for the CDR3: TGCGCCAGCAGCTTGTGGAGCGCCCAAGAGACCCAGTACTTC. The rearrangement joins TRBV5-1 to TRBJ2-5; D gene ambiguous. The V and J ends lost 1 base and 1 base respectively, with 8 bases between them. Germline V gene lookup returns CDR1 SGHRS and CDR2 YFSETQ. This CDR3 is 14 amino acids long. The variable domain in full, with the rest retrieved from reference TRBV5-1 and TRBJ2-5, is KAGVTQTPRYLIKTRGQQVTLSCSPISGHRSVSWYQQTPGQGLQFLFEYFSETQRNKGNFPGRFSGRQFSNSRSEMNVSTLELGDSALYLCASSLWSAQETQYFGPGTRLLVL.

This clonotype was seen only a few times. The rearrangement links TRBV7-9 to TRBJ1-1; possibly TRBD1 for D (5 bases). V gave up 3 bases and J gave up 0 bases, with 11 bases separating them. The CDR3 sequence is 15 residues long. CDR1 is SEHNR, CDR2 FQNEAQ, per germline (reference sequence). CDR3 loop: CASSFGQGLNTEAFF. The CDR3 region has the DNA TGTGCCAGCAGCTTTGGGCAGGGCCTGAACACTGAAGCTTTCTTT.

For this clonotype: The CDR3 does not close with the conserved phenylalanine or tryptophan, likely indicating a read error. The chain joins TRBV29-1 to TRBJ1-1; TRBD1 might be the D (6 bases). Germline loops: CDR1 SQVTM, CDR2 ANQGSEA. The length of the CDR3 is 15 residues. V was trimmed by 0 bases and J by 2 bases, leaving 13 bases between them. The CDR3 DNA reads as TGCAGCGTTGAAGATTGGGGCAGGGGAAACACTGAAGCTTTCCTT. Its protein product is CSVEDWGRGNTEAFL.

To note about this clonotype: This may stem from a read error, because a much larger clone lies one nucleotide away. V gene TRBV6-1 combines with J gene TRBJ2-7, with 8 bases matching TRBD2. The CDR3 runs 13 residues. CDR1 and CDR2 from the germline V gene are MNHNS and SASEGT. V shed 7 bases, J shed 3 bases, and the junction held 5 bases outside the gene matches. The CDR3 loop is CASNKRELYEQYF. The CDR3 DNA is TGTGCCAGCAATAAGCGGGAGCTCTACGAGCAGTACTTC.

The chain couples TRBV6-6 to TRBJ1-2; D is unresolved. This CDR3 has 15 residues. Trimming took off 4 bases at V and 4 bases at J, with 16 bases between the two ends. From germline, CDR1 is MNHNY and CDR2 SVGAGI (reference sequence). The CDR3 loop is CASSSDGGIGYGYTF. CDR3 DNA sequence: TGTGCCAGCAGTTCCGACGGCGGGATAGGCTATGGCTACACCTTC.

About this clonotype: A much bigger clone sits one base away, suggesting this may be a read error. The chain links TRBV10-3 to TRBJ2-1; 11 nucleotides agree with TRBD2. The CDR3 spans 17 residues. Germline loops: CDR1 ENHRY, CDR2 SYGVKD. This chain's CDR3 is CANSESVLTSGSNEQFF. The DNA of the CDR3 is TGTGCCAACAGTGAGTCGGTATTAACTAGCGGGAGTAATGAGCAGTTCTTC.

Details on this clonotype: A much larger clone sits a single nucleotide away, making a read error possible. This sequence joins TRBV5-4 and TRBJ1-3; no clear D gene. Germline loops: CDR1 SGHNT, CDR2 YYREEE (reference sequence). CDR3 length: 12 residues. In DNA, the CDR3 is TGTGTCAGCAGCTTGGATGGAAACACCATATATTTT. Translated, it gives CVSSLDGNTIYF.

In regard to this clonotype: This clone may be a read error of a much larger clone one base away. The chain has TRBV5-4 and TRBJ2-4; D unresolved. Germline CDR1 is SGHNT and CDR2 is YYREEE (reference sequence). This CDR3 region has 17 residues. Between the trimmed V and J ends, which lost 3 bases and 1 base, there was a span of 17 bases. The DNA of the CDR3 is TGTGCCAGCAGCTCCGTAGGGAACCCAACGGCCAAAAACATTCAGTACTTC. Amino acids: CASSSVGNPTAKNIQYF.

Note on this clonotype: One end of the junction varies from germline; a read error may be responsible. The CDR3 region is CASSLANDPGGLNTEAFF. The CDR3 nucleotides are TGCGCCAGCAGCTTGGCAAACGATCCCGGGGGGCTAAACACAGAAGCTTTCTTT. The rearrangement uses TRBV5-1 and TRBJ1-1; D perhaps matches TRBD1 (6 bases). CDR1 and CDR2 (germline): SGHRS, YFSETQ. The CDR3 extends over 18 amino acids.

This chain connects TRBV19 to TRBJ2-7; 8 bases are a match to TRBD2. Germline CDR1 is LNHDA and CDR2 is SQIVND (reference sequence). V lost 10 bases to trimming and J lost 3 bases; unmatched junction nucleotides: 5. The CDR3 runs to 12 residues. The CDR3 sequence: CATLSGGYEQYF. Here the CDR3 DNA reads TGTGCCACGTTAAGCGGGGGCTACGAGCAGTACTTC.

In DNA, the CDR3 is TGTGCCAGCAGCTTAGAGCGACGGGAGTATTTT. It yields the protein CASSLERREYF. This rearrangement joins TRBV7-9 to TRBJ2-3, with D unclear. CDR1 and CDR2 (germline): SEHNR, FQNEAQ (reference sequence). The CDR3 is made up of 11 amino acids. V lost 1 base, J lost 13 bases, and 9 bases lay in between.

The genes are TRBV28 and TRBJ2-1; no clear D. CDR1 MDHEN and CDR2 SYDVKM come from the germline V gene. Deletions cut 2 bases from V and 4 bases from J, with 18 bases between. This CDR3 comprises 17 residues. The CDR3 nucleotides are TGTGCCAGCAGTTTAAGTATGGTCGGCGTCGGTTACAATGAGCAGTTCTTC. It translates to CASSLSMVGVGYNEQFF.

Regarding this clonotype: A read error may be the cause here, since a much bigger clone is one base away. The V call is TRBV6-5, the J call TRBJ2-7, with TRBD1 matching over 8 bases. The CDR3 totals 12 residues. V was pared by 6 bases and J by 2 bases, with 0 bases of the junction left unmatched. Germline V gene sequence: CDR1 MNHEY, CDR2 SVGAGI. The chain's CDR3 is CASRQGAYEQYF. CDR3 bases: TGTGCCAGCAGACAGGGGGCCTACGAGCAGTACTTC.

This clonotype was picked up many times. This chain joins TRBV6-5 and TRBJ1-5; D is unresolved. With 0 bases removed from V and 5 bases from J, the gap between germline ends came to 8 bases. Germline lookup yields CDR1 MNHEY and CDR2 SVGAGI. The CDR3 has 14 residues. In nucleotides, the CDR3 is TGTGCCAGCAGTTACTCGTGGGGAGATCAGCCCCAGCATTTT. As protein: CASSYSWGDQPQHF.

As regards this clonotype: Its ends do not fully match the called genes, so a read error is possible. The J gene is TRBJ2-1, the V gene TRBV29-1; TRBD1 matches at 11 bases. Germline CDR1 reads SQVTM; CDR2 reads ANQGSEA. There are 15 residues in the CDR3. The CDR3 loop reads CNVGLGTGGSYEQFF. CDR3 DNA sequence: TGCAACGTTGGTTTAGGGACAGGGGGATCCTATGAGCAGTTCTTC.

Only one count was recorded for this clonotype. The CDR3 spells CASSRTSGYEQYF. The CDR3 DNA reads TGTGCCAGCAGCCGGACTAGCGGCTACGAGCAGTACTTC. The genes are TRBV21-1 and TRBJ2-7; the tabulated D call, TRBD2, remains unverified against the DNA. TRBV21-1 is classified as a pseudogene. This CDR3 spans 13 amino acids.

Note on this clonotype: This may arise from a read error, as a much more abundant clone is one base away. This rearrangement joins TRBV6-2 or TRBV6-3 to TRBJ2-4, with a tentative D call TRBD1 (6 bases). The CDR3 is 15 residues long. Germline V gives CDR1 MNHEY, CDR2 SVGEGT. CDR3 coding DNA: TGTGCCAGCAGTTACTCAGGGGGTACCAAAAACATTAAGTACTTC. Translated: CASSYSGGTKNIKYF.